This T cell receptor beta chain was sequenced for a study of CD8+CD57+ T cells in acquired aplastic anemia. Germline trimming cut 4 bases from V and 5 bases from J; bases unmatched to any gene: 5. The V gene's germline CDR1 is KGHSH and CDR2 LQKENI. This CDR3 comprises 15 residues. Before being chosen for sequencing, patients had shown CD8+CD57+ cell expansion by flow cytometry. TCR beta VDJ combinations and CDR3 sequences were profiled from genomic DNA. TCRdb reprocessed the reads via MiXCR and lists one record per CDR3 protein. Among around 220,000 distinct CDR3 sequences listed, roughly 45% were seen once.

The chain uses TRBV18 and TRBJ1-1, with 12 bases lining up with TRBD1. This clonotype was sampled from a human donor with aplastic anemia. The sequencing sample was made of sorted CD4+, CD8+, or CD8+CD57+ T cells (not recorded which) from PBMCs. The CDR3 DNA reads TGTGCCAGCTCACGGGACAGGGGGCAATGGACTGAAGCTTTCTTT. It encodes CASSRDRGQWTEAFF.